Each of the 2 T cell receptor beta chains below was sequenced from the same sample in a study of cytomegalovirus exposure and HLA in healthy donors. Both 60 Vbeta primers and 13 Jbeta primers went into the PCR. Clones were read by immunoSEQ multiplex PCR, and TCRdb kept only the in-frame ones, dropping some. The profile shows roughly 120,000 clones, just under 75% of them singletons. Sequencing was performed on PBMCs. These receptors were taken from a man in his 60s in good health and CMV-seropositive.

Comment on this clone: A read error is likely here: a far larger clone is one base away. The chain employs TRBV6-5 and TRBJ1-5; possibly TRBD1 for D (5 bases). Trimming took 8 bases from V and 2 from J, leaving 16 bases between them. Germline CDR1 MNHEY, CDR2 SVGAGI. The CDR3 runs to 15 residues. The CDR3 loop is CASGGGVWGNQPQHF. Written as DNA, the CDR3 is TGTGCCAGCGGTGGGGGGGTTTGGGGCAATCAGCCCCAGCATTTT.

V is TRBV29-1 and J is TRBJ2-2; the D gene is possibly TRBD1 (6 bases). There are 14 residues in the CDR3. V dropped 5 bases and J dropped 4 bases, with 14 bases sitting between them. Germline V gene sequence: CDR1 SQVTM, CDR2 ANQGSEA. Written as DNA, the CDR3 is TGCAGCGTTTCCCCCGGACAGTTCACCGGGGAGCTGTTTTTT. Its protein is CSVSPGQFTGELFF.